This T cell receptor (beta chain) was sequenced during a study of patients and donors after allogeneic stem cell transplantation. Via MiXCR, TCRdb re-called the RT-PCR reads, giving one row per CDR3 protein. The table has about 410,000 distinct CDR3 sequences, around 15% seen once. The material sequenced was blood, either unsorted or a sorted T cell fraction (not recorded which). The receptor comes from a human donor who was either an allogeneic HSCT recipient or a stem cell or donor lymphocyte infusion donor (not recorded which). It is not recorded whose cells these are; they may come from a transplant donor.

CDR3 amino acids: CASTPLAPSYEQYF. Written as DNA, the CDR3 is TGTGCCAGCACCCCACTAGCACCCTCCTACGAGCAGTACTTC. V usage is TRBV28 and J usage is TRBJ2-7, with D perhaps matching TRBD2 (6 bases). From germline, CDR1 is MDHEN and CDR2 SYDVKM. V lost 7 bases and J lost 0, with 13 bases in between. The CDR3 runs 14 residues.